Listed here is a single TCR beta chain. This clone showed up just a few times. Its antigen specificity is not known. No base quality values were provided; no much bigger clone lies one nucleotide off. The sample originates from a study of blood T cell repertoires in COVID-19 (dated by TCRdb to between 2020 and 2021). About the study as a whole: The collaborator samples originated in the United States, Italy and Spain and spanned the acute and convalescent phases of COVID-19. The material from the prospective study consisted of cDNA or gDNA derived from T cells, B-cell-depleted T cells, or PBMCs. Deeply sampled blood TCRbeta repertoires from subjects exposed to, actively infected with, or recovered from COVID-19 were included in the dataset. The repertoires were released in a freely available public database meant as a resource for research on the immune response to SARS-CoV-2. The samples were drawn from two sources: the first 160 participants of the ongoing ImmuneRACE study, and over 1,000 subjects contributed by 6 global collaborators. Sample metadata almost always included a de-identified subject ID, COVID-19 status, age in years and sex. Where available, HLA class I and class II types were taken from metadata supplied by the sample provider and were not determined by assay-based typing. What the study reported, not specific to this receptor: The quantity of clinical and demographic metadata differed by source and by participant and was supplied without curation.

From a lookup of the germline V gene (reference sequence), CDR1 and CDR2 are LGHDT and YNNKEL. The CDR3 has 18 amino acids, counting the end cysteine and phenylalanine. The kept DNA is CDR3 alone, 54 bases in frame from the first base. Between the V and J ends, shortened by 1 base and 1 base respectively, the junction contains 20 bases. Another Seattle source contributed samples from volunteer blood donors who had recovered from COVID-19. Whole blood was collected in K2EDTA tubes by collaborating institutions according to the institutions' own protocols. For TCRbeta analysis, collaborator samples were shipped as frozen whole blood, as isolated PBMCs, or as DNA extracted from either sample type. TCRbeta CDR3 regions were amplified from genomic DNA by means of the immunoSEQ Assay, a bias-controlled multiplex PCR. The study's own analysis went as follows. Within the assay, amplification of reference gene primers was used to estimate how many nucleated cells each sample contained. Sequence reads were collapsed and filtered to measure the absolute abundance of every unique TCRbeta CDR3 rearrangement. For each sample, productive Simpson clonality was calculated as the square root of Simpson's diversity index across productive rearrangements. TCRdb's version of the immuneACCESS table is confined to in-frame rearrangements and falls short of the full clone set. An unresolved V gene accounts for under half of the shortfall where checked; the remainder is of unknown origin. Clone size and the V and J calls come from that table; the DNA yielded D and trimming. The sample contains 150,000 or so clones, approximately 85% of them found a single time. Of the sample, 0.95% to 1.5% falls within the top ten clones.

The TCR comes from a man aged 55-75 years who had recovered from COVID-19. The chain is assembled from TRBV3-1 (or the pseudogene TRBV3-2) and TRBJ2-7, and possibly TRBD2, on 6 matching bases. Source material: peripheral blood. The base sequence is TGTGCCAGCAGCCAAGTGGGGGGAGCCGGGATCCGTTCCTACGAGCAGTACTTC. The translation is CASSQVGGAGIRSYEQYF.